The rows below give T cell receptor beta chains drawn from one sample of a study of blood T cell repertoires in COVID-19. Generated by immunoSEQ multiplex PCR, the TCRdb table keeps only in-frame clones and is missing some. Altogether approximately 230,000 clones are present, roughly 80% being singletons, with the ten largest covering approximately 9.1%. The sample taken for sequencing was peripheral blood. These receptors were obtained from an elderly man with acute or convalescent COVID-19. CDR3s include the opening cysteine and the closing phenylalanine or tryptophan. Each record gives: clone size, V gene, J gene, D gene, CDR3 DNA, CDR3 protein. D genes are given only for firm matches. Some rows mark clone size as missing; the rest say once, few, many or name a class of expanded clone.

abundance: NA
v_gene: TRBV6-5
j_gene: TRBJ1-6
d_gene: NA
CDR3nt: TGTGCCAGCAGTTACTCGACAGTGTCCTATAATTCACCCCTCCACTTT
CDR3aa: CASSYSTVSYNSPLHF

abundance: few
v_gene: TRBV29-1
j_gene: TRBJ2-1
d_gene: NA
CDR3nt: TGCAGCGTTGAATACTGGGGGCGAGACTTTTCTGAGCAGTTCTTC
CDR3aa: CSVEYWGRDFSEQFF

abundance: few
v_gene: TRBV7-3
j_gene: TRBJ2-1
d_gene: NA
CDR3nt: TGTGCCACTTCTGAGGAGGGCCCCTACAATGAGCAGTTCTTC
CDR3aa: CATSEEGPYNEQFF

abundance: NA
v_gene: TRBV5-1
j_gene: TRBJ1-2
d_gene: NA
CDR3nt: TGCGCCAGCAGCTTACTCCAGGGATTCTCTGGCTACACCTTC
CDR3aa: CASSLLQGFSGYTF

abundance: NA
v_gene: TRBV24-1
j_gene: TRBJ2-1
d_gene: TRBD2
CDR3nt: TGTGCCACCAGTGATACGACTAGCGATGAGCAGTTCTTC
CDR3aa: CATSDTTSDEQFF

abundance: NA
v_gene: TRBV3-1/TRBV3-2
j_gene: TRBJ2-7
d_gene: NA
CDR3nt: TGTGCCAGCAGCCAAGTAGGGGGGGGCTACGAGCAGTACTTC
CDR3aa: CASSQVGGGYEQYF

abundance: NA
v_gene: TRBV10-3
j_gene: TRBJ1-2
d_gene: NA
CDR3nt: TGTGCCATCAGTGAGTCGGGACATGGTGGCTACACCTTC
CDR3aa: CAISESGHGGYTF

abundance: few
v_gene: TRBV6-5
j_gene: TRBJ2-7
d_gene: TRBD1
CDR3nt: TGTGCCAGCGCTGACAGGGCGGGTTGGGAGCAGTACTTC
CDR3aa: CASADRAGWEQYF

abundance: NA
v_gene: TRBV7-8
j_gene: TRBJ2-5
d_gene: TRBD2
CDR3nt: TGTGCCAGCAGTCCTCAGCGGGGGGGGGAAGAGACCCAGTACTTC
CDR3aa: CASSPQRGGEETQYF

abundance: NA
v_gene: TRBV14
j_gene: TRBJ2-7
d_gene: TRBD1
CDR3nt: TGTGCCAGCAGCCAGACCGAATGGGGACAGGTTCACTTC
CDR3aa: CASSQTEWGQVHF

abundance: NA
v_gene: TRBV7-9
j_gene: TRBJ2-2
d_gene: TRBD1
CDR3nt: TGTGCCACAAGGACAGGGACGAACACCGGGGAGCTGTTTTTT
CDR3aa: CATRTGTNTGELFF

abundance: NA
v_gene: TRBV27
j_gene: TRBJ1-1
d_gene: NA
CDR3nt: TGTGCCAGCAGTTTAAAGGAGACAGTTCTTCGCACTGAAGCTTTCTTT
CDR3aa: CASSLKETVLRTEAFF

abundance: NA
v_gene: TRBV18
j_gene: TRBJ1-3
d_gene: TRBD1
CDR3nt: TGTGCCAGCTCACCGCGACAGGGACAATCTGGAAACACCATATATTTT
CDR3aa: CASSPRQGQSGNTIYF

abundance: few
v_gene: TRBV6-5
j_gene: TRBJ1-5
d_gene: NA
CDR3nt: TGTGCCAGCAGTCCCAGCGGGGATAGCAATCAGCCCCAGCATTTT
CDR3aa: CASSPSGDSNQPQHF

abundance: NA
v_gene: TRBV28
j_gene: TRBJ1-2
d_gene: NA
CDR3nt: TGTGCCAGCAGTTTCCTCTATGGCTACACCTTC
CDR3aa: CASSFLYGYTF

abundance: NA
v_gene: TRBV18
j_gene: TRBJ1-6
d_gene: TRBD1
CDR3nt: TGTGCCAGCTCACCGACGCTGCGGGGGACAGGGAATTCACCCCTCCACTTT
CDR3aa: CASSPTLRGTGNSPLHF

abundance: NA
v_gene: TRBV30
j_gene: TRBJ1-6
d_gene: NA
CDR3nt: TGTGCCTGGAGCCCAGGGCTACATCCTAATTCACCCCTCCACTTT
CDR3aa: CAWSPGLHPNSPLHF

abundance: NA
v_gene: TRBV5-1
j_gene: TRBJ1-6
d_gene: NA
CDR3nt: TGCGCCAGCAGCTTGGACGGGAAAGGTTCACCCCTCCACTTT
CDR3aa: CASSLDGKGSPLHF

abundance: NA
v_gene: TRBV18
j_gene: TRBJ2-7
d_gene: NA
CDR3nt: TGTGCCAGCTCCCGCCTTGGGAGCGAGCAGTACTTC
CDR3aa: CASSRLGSEQYF

abundance: NA
v_gene: TRBV10-3
j_gene: TRBJ1-2
d_gene: TRBD1
CDR3nt: TGTGCCATCAGTGAGTCGGGACAGGGTTACTATGGCTACACCTTC
CDR3aa: CAISESGQGYYGYTF

abundance: NA
v_gene: TRBV28
j_gene: TRBJ1-5
d_gene: NA
CDR3nt: TGTGCCAGCAGTTTATTCGGGGTTAATCAGCCCCAGCATTTT
CDR3aa: CASSLFGVNQPQHF

abundance: NA
v_gene: TRBV24-1
j_gene: TRBJ2-1
d_gene: NA
CDR3nt: TGTGCCACCAGTGACCCAAGGAGCGGTGCCTACAATGAGCAGTTCTTC
CDR3aa: CATSDPRSGAYNEQFF

abundance: NA
v_gene: TRBV5-4
j_gene: TRBJ1-2
d_gene: NA
CDR3nt: TGTGCCAGCAGCTTGTCCGGGAGTTGGCAGGGCTATGGCTACACCTTC
CDR3aa: CASSLSGSWQGYGYTF

abundance: NA
v_gene: TRBV18
j_gene: TRBJ1-1
d_gene: TRBD1
CDR3nt: TGTGCCAGCTCACCTAGACAGGGACGGAACACTGAAGCTTTCTTT
CDR3aa: CASSPRQGRNTEAFF

abundance: few
v_gene: TRBV11-2
j_gene: TRBJ1-3
d_gene: NA
CDR3nt: TGTGCCAGCATCAAGAACCTGCATGGAGCGGACTCTGGAAACACCATATATTTT
CDR3aa: CASIKNLHGADSGNTIYF

abundance: NA
v_gene: TRBV10-3
j_gene: TRBJ1-5
d_gene: NA
CDR3nt: TGTGCCATCAGTGAGTCGAACAGGGCGGAACAGCCCCAGCATTTT
CDR3aa: CAISESNRAEQPQHF

abundance: NA
v_gene: TRBV6-5
j_gene: TRBJ2-7
d_gene: TRBD1
CDR3nt: TGTGCCAGCTCCGGACAGGGCTACGAGCAGTACTTC
CDR3aa: CASSGQGYEQYF

abundance: NA
v_gene: TRBV24-1
j_gene: TRBJ1-5
d_gene: NA
CDR3nt: TGTGCCACCAGTGCCCGTTCAGGGAGCAATCAGCCCCAGCATTTT
CDR3aa: CATSARSGSNQPQHF

abundance: once
v_gene: TRBV6-4
j_gene: TRBJ1-1
d_gene: NA
CDR3nt: TGTGCCAGCAGTGCGACGGACTTGAACACTGAAGCTTTCTTT
CDR3aa: CASSATDLNTEAFF

abundance: NA
v_gene: TRBV11-2
j_gene: TRBJ1-6
d_gene: NA
CDR3nt: TGTGCCAGCAGCGAAGACAGGTTTGCGTATAATTCACCCCTCCACTTT
CDR3aa: CASSEDRFAYNSPLHF

abundance: NA
v_gene: TRBV28
j_gene: TRBJ1-2
d_gene: NA
CDR3nt: TGTGCCACTCACTCACCCACGGGGGGGGTGGTGGGTGGCTACACCTTC
CDR3aa: CATHSPTGGVVGGYTF

abundance: NA
v_gene: TRBV5-6
j_gene: TRBJ2-7
d_gene: TRBD2
CDR3nt: TGTGCCAGCAGCTCTCTGACTAGCGGGGGGTTCCGCTCCTACGAGCAGTACTTC
CDR3aa: CASSSLTSGGFRSYEQYF

abundance: few
v_gene: TRBV30
j_gene: TRBJ2-7
d_gene: TRBD1
CDR3nt: TGTGCCTGGTCTGGCGGGACAGGCTACGAGCAGTACTTC
CDR3aa: CAWSGGTGYEQYF

abundance: NA
v_gene: TRBV28
j_gene: TRBJ1-4
d_gene: NA
CDR3nt: TGTGCCAGCAGTTTGGCAAGCGGGGATGAAAAACTGTTTTTT
CDR3aa: CASSLASGDEKLFF

abundance: NA
v_gene: TRBV9
j_gene: TRBJ2-3
d_gene: NA
CDR3nt: TGTGCCAGCAACCTAGGGGTGAGCACAGATACGCAGTATTTT
CDR3aa: CASNLGVSTDTQYF